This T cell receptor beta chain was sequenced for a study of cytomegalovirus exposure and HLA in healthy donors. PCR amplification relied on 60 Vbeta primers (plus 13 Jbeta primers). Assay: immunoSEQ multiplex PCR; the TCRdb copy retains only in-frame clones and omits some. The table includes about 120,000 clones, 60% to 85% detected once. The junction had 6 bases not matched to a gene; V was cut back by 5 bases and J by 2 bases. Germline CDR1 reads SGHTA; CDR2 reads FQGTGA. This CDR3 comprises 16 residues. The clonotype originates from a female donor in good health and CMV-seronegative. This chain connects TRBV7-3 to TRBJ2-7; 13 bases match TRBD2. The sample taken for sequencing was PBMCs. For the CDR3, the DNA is TGTGCCAGCAGCCTCGGACTAGCGGGGGCTACCTACGAGCAGTACTTC. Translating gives CASSLGLAGATYEQYF.